A single sample is the source of the 13 T cell receptor beta chains below, sequenced in a study of cytomegalovirus exposure and HLA in healthy donors. Assay: immunoSEQ multiplex PCR; the TCRdb copy retains only in-frame clones and omits some. This sample has about 180,000 clones, with about 89% found just once. Sample: PBMCs. These receptors were obtained from a man aged 18 to 30 in good health and CMV-seropositive.

The chain has TRBV27 and TRBJ2-1; no firm D call. CDR1 is MNHEY and CDR2 is SMNVEV in the germline V gene (reference sequence). The CDR3 length is 12 residues. V lost 6 bases and J 5 bases, leaving 8 bases between the germline ends. This chain's CDR3 is CASSLLNNEQFF. CDR3 nucleotides: TGTGCCAGCAGCCTACTAAACAATGAGCAGTTCTTC.

The chain is built from TRBV30 and TRBJ1-4, with D perhaps matching TRBD1 (5 bases). This CDR3 region has 15 residues. CDR1 is GTSNPN, CDR2 SVGIG, per germline (reference sequence). Trimming took 1 base from V and 8 from J, leaving 17 bases between them. CDR3 loop: CAWSATGPRREKLFF. The CDR3 DNA reads as TGTGCCTGGAGTGCCACAGGACCTCGCAGGGAAAAACTGTTTTTT.

V is TRBV19 and J is TRBJ2-7; D possibly corresponds to TRBD1 (6 bases). Germline CDR1 reads LNHDA; CDR2 reads SQIVND (reference sequence). This CDR3 region has 12 residues. Trimming removed 6 bases at V and 6 bases at J, with 12 bases between. CDR3 in DNA: TGTGCCAGTAGCCCAGGGGCGGGCGAGCAGTACTTC. This codes for CASSPGAGEQYF. Full variable domain (remainder filled in from reference TRBV19 and TRBJ2-7): DGGITQSPKYLFRKEGQNVTLSCEQNLNHDAMYWYRQDPGQGLRLIYYSQIVNDFQKGDIAEGYSVSREKKESFPLTVTSAQKNPTAFYLCASSPGAGEQYFGPGTRLTVT.

This chain links TRBV7-9 with TRBJ2-7; 8 positions agree with TRBD2. V lost 6 bases, J lost 5 bases, and 15 bases stayed unmatched. The CDR3 covers 16 residues. The germline V gene has CDR1 SEHNR and CDR2 FQNEAQ (reference sequence). CDR3 amino acids: CASSQVPAGEVHEQYF. CDR3 DNA: TGTGCCAGCAGTCAGGTCCCAGCGGGAGAGGTACACGAGCAGTACTTC.

This chain joins TRBV11-2 and TRBJ1-1; D is undetermined. The CDR3 has 13 amino acids. The V and J ends lost 2 bases and 6 bases respectively, with 10 bases between them. Germline V gives CDR1 SGHAT, CDR2 FQNNGV. The CDR3 DNA reads TGTGCCAGCAGCTTACAAGAAGCTGCTGAAGCTTTCTTT. This translates into CASSLQEAAEAFF.

V usage is TRBV7-9 and J usage is TRBJ2-7; D ambiguous. The V gene lost 5 bases and the J gene lost 3 bases, with 11 bases spanning the gap. Per the germline V gene, CDR1 is SEHNR and CDR2 is FQNEAQ (reference sequence). The CDR3 runs to 13 residues. The CDR3 spells CASSPPVVYEQYF. As DNA, the CDR3 is TGTGCCAGCAGCCCACCGGTGGTCTACGAGCAGTACTTC.

The gene calls are TRBV27 and TRBJ2-5; 11 bases agree with TRBD1. The V and J ends lost 5 bases and 5 bases, in that order; junction bases with no gene match: 16. The CDR3 sequence is 18 residues long. Germline CDR1 MNHEY, CDR2 SMNVEV (reference sequence). In nucleotides, the CDR3 is TGTGCCAGCAGTATCAAGATACCGGGACAGGGGGTTCCGGAGACCCAGTACTTC. Its translation: CASSIKIPGQGVPETQYF.

The chain combines TRBV6-4 with TRBJ2-7; 8 bases line up with TRBD1. Germline CDR1 is MRHNA and CDR2 is SNTAGT. V was pared by 4 bases and J by 6 bases, with 5 bases of the junction left unmatched. The CDR3 is 13 residues long. CDR3 coding DNA: TGTGCCAGCAGTGCGGACAGGGCTGGCGAGCAGTACTTC. Translating it yields CASSADRAGEQYF.

The chain is built from TRBV12-5 and TRBJ2-2, with 7 bases that match TRBD2. The germline V gene encodes CDR1 LGHNT and CDR2 FRNRAP. The CDR3 sequence is 13 residues long. Trimming at V came to 6 bases and at J to 7 bases, leaving 5 bases not matched to a gene. DNA of the CDR3: TGTGCTAGTGGCAACACGGGGGGCGGGGAGCTGTTTTTT. Its protein product is CASGNTGGGELFF.

The chain combines TRBV6-1 with TRBJ1-5, with D possibly TRBD1 on 6 matching bases. The CDR3 totals 15 residues. The ends were cut back, 6 bases at V and 3 bases at J, with 15 bases in the middle. Germline V CDR1 and CDR2: MNHNS, SASEGT. CDR3 nucleotide sequence: TGTGCCAGCAGGGAAACGACAGGATACAATCAGCCCCAGCATTTT. Translated, it gives CASRETTGYNQPQHF.

The chain combines TRBV19 with TRBJ1-5, with D tentatively TRBD1 (5 bases). The germline V and J ends were trimmed by 0 bases and 4 bases, with 16 bases remaining between them. The CDR3 is made up of 17 amino acids. Germline V CDR1 and CDR2: LNHDA, SQIVND (reference sequence). CDR3 amino acids: CASSIDVDTGRNQPQHF. CDR3 DNA sequence: TGTGCCAGTAGTATAGACGTGGACACGGGTCGGAATCAGCCCCAGCATTTT.

The V call is TRBV28, the J call TRBJ2-7, with D possibly TRBD1 on 5 matching bases. The length of the CDR3 is 13 residues. Per the germline V gene, CDR1 is MDHEN and CDR2 is SYDVKM. Trimming took 6 bases from V and 3 from J, leaving 12 bases between them. This CDR3 is CASRPRQFYEQYF. In DNA form, the CDR3 reads TGTGCCAGCAGACCGCGACAGTTCTACGAGCAGTACTTC. Looking up the rest from reference TRBV28 and TRBJ2-7 gives the full variable domain: DVKVTQSSRYLVKRTGEKVFLECVQDMDHENMFWYRQDPGLGLRLIYFSYDVKMKEKGDIPEGYSVSREKKERFSLILESASTNQTSMYLCASRPRQFYEQYFGPGTRLTVT.

Only a few counts were recorded for this clone. V usage is TRBV14 and J usage is TRBJ1-1, with a possible D match to TRBD1 (6 bases). The germline V and J ends were trimmed by 1 base and 4 bases, with 13 bases remaining between them. This CDR3 contains 15 residues. Germline CDR1 is SGHDN and CDR2 is FVKESK. CDR3 nucleotides: TGTGCCAGCAGCCAAGTAGCGGGGGCCGGCACTGAAGCTTTCTTT. Its translation is CASSQVAGAGTEAFF.